The TCR beta chain under discussion was sequenced for a study of T-cell memory formation after mild COVID-19. TCRdb re-called the 5' RACE reads through MiXCR, storing one row per CDR3 protein. The profile shows hundreds of thousands of distinct CDR3 sequences, 15% to 25% of them singletons. This clonotype was seen only a few times. The CDR3 is 12 amino acids. V shed 5 bases, J shed 7 bases, and the junction held 4 bases outside the gene matches. The source of this sequence is an adult woman who had mild COVID-19 (a few samples of this study predate the infection). Cell type and time point are not known. The material sequenced was PBMCs or a T cell subset sorted from them (not recorded which). The rearrangement uses TRBV12-3 or TRBV12-4 and TRBJ2-7, with 8 bases that match TRBD1. CDR3 loop: CASSQGAGEQYF. DNA for the CDR3: TGTGCCAGCAGTCAGGGGGCTGGTGAGCAGTACTTC.